The rows below give T cell receptor beta chains drawn from one sample of a study of blood T cell repertoires in COVID-19. Sequencing used immunoSEQ multiplex PCR; TCRdb keeps in-frame clones, though not all of them. Seen here are about 180,000 clones, about 85% observed once, and the top ten hold about 9.4%. The sequencing input was peripheral blood. These receptors all stem from a woman of 80 years or more with acute or convalescent COVID-19. CDR3s include the opening cysteine and the closing phenylalanine or tryptophan. The D gene is left open where the match is weak. Clone size is shown for a subset of rows, as once, few, many or a class of expanded clone.

V gene	J gene	clone size	D gene	CDR3 protein	CDR3 DNA
TRBV30	TRBJ1-1	-	-	CAWSDASQNTEAFF	TGTGCCTGGAGTGACGCCAGTCAGAACACTGAAGCTTTCTTT
TRBV19	TRBJ1-2	-	TRBD1	CASSIGQGEFHGYTF	TGTGCCAGTAGTATAGGGCAGGGGGAGTTCCATGGCTACACCTTC
TRBV7-2	TRBJ2-1	-	-	CASGTSYNEQFF	TGTGCCAGCGGGACTTCCTACAATGAGCAGTTCTTC
TRBV5-4	TRBJ2-7	few	-	CASSLAAGSSYEQYF	TGTGCCAGCAGCTTGGCCGCGGGGAGCTCCTACGAGCAGTACTTC
TRBV6-5	TRBJ2-7	-	-	CASSSRAGWSYEQYF	TGTGCCAGCAGTTCGAGGGCAGGCTGGTCCTACGAGCAGTACTTC
TRBV6-6	TRBJ1-3	-	-	CASSYGGGTGNTIYF	TGTGCCAGCAGTTACGGGGGGGGGACTGGAAACACCATATATTTT
TRBV9	TRBJ1-2	-	-	CASSVGANYGYTF	TGTGCCAGCAGCGTAGGAGCTAACTATGGCTACACCTTC
TRBV18	TRBJ1-6	-	TRBD1	CASSPPVQGALTLHF	TGTGCCAGCTCACCCCCAGTACAGGGGGCCTTGACCCTCCACTTT
TRBV14	TRBJ1-4	-	-	CASSQAGKLFF	TGTGCCAGCAGCCAAGCGGGAAAACTGTTTTTT
TRBV25-1	TRBJ2-2	-	TRBD1	CASSGRQGSAAGELFF	TGTGCCAGCAGTGGACGACAGGGTAGTGCTGCCGGGGAGCTGTTTTTT
TRBV3-1/TRBV3-2	TRBJ2-7	once	-	CASSQCGYEQYF	TGTGCCAGCAGCCAATGCGGCTACGAGCAGTACTTC
TRBV7-2	TRBJ2-3	-	TRBD2	CASSTGLAGGLTNTQYF	TGTGCCAGCAGCACGGGACTAGCGGGGGGCCTCACGAATACGCAGTATTTT
TRBV7-9	TRBJ1-2	-	-	CASSFAGTTREYGYTF	TGTGCCAGCAGCTTCGCCGGGACAACGAGAGAGTATGGCTACACCTTC
TRBV6-4	TRBJ2-2	-	TRBD1	CASSRDRGDGELFF	TGTGCCAGCAGCCGGGACAGGGGAGACGGGGAGCTGTTTTTT
TRBV18	TRBJ2-1	-	TRBD2	CASSQSSGGMYNEQFF	TGTGCCAGCTCCCAATCTAGCGGGGGGATGTACAATGAGCAGTTCTTC
TRBV9	TRBJ2-2	once	TRBD2	CASSVQAGNTGELFF	TGTGCCAGCAGCGTCCAAGCGGGAAACACCGGGGAGCTGTTTTTT
TRBV19	TRBJ2-2	-	-	CASKGDTGELFF	TGTGCCAGTAAGGGGGACACCGGGGAGCTGTTTTTT
TRBV24-1	TRBJ2-5	-	TRBD1	CATSPGTGGKETQYF	TGTGCCACCAGCCCTGGGACAGGAGGGAAAGAGACCCAGTACTTC
TRBV10-3	TRBJ2-5	-	TRBD2	CAVGRTIAGEDETQYF	TGTGCCGTCGGTCGAACGATAGCGGGAGAGGATGAGACCCAGTACTTC
TRBV25-1	TRBJ2-1	-	TRBD2	CASSLELAGLGEQFF	TGTGCCAGCAGTCTTGAACTAGCGGGATTGGGTGAGCAGTTCTTC
TRBV4-1	TRBJ2-7	few	-	CASSQRDFSYEQYF	TGCGCCAGCAGCCAAAGGGACTTCTCCTACGAGCAGTACTTC
TRBV27	TRBJ1-5	-	TRBD1	CASSFYQGAQPQHF	TGTGCCAGCAGTTTTTATCAGGGGGCGCAGCCCCAGCATTTT
TRBV2	TRBJ1-6	-	TRBD1	CASSEEGQGNSPLHF	TGTGCCAGCAGTGAGGAGGGACAGGGGAATTCACCCCTCCACTTT
TRBV4-2	TRBJ2-7	-	-	CASSQDWAGPYEQYF	TGTGCCAGCAGCCAAGATTGGGCGGGCCCCTACGAGCAGTACTTC
TRBV5-4	TRBJ2-3	-	TRBD1	CASSHDRGITDTQYF	TGTGCCAGCAGCCATGACAGGGGGATCACAGATACGCAGTATTTT
TRBV12-1	TRBJ1-2	-	-	CASSFDHLGGTGTADTF	TGTGCCAGCAGCTTTGACCATTTAGGAGGGACCGGGACGGCGGATACCTTC
TRBV7-9	TRBJ2-7	-	TRBD2	CASSPTGGLYEQYF	TGTGCCAGCAGCCCAACGGGGGGACTCTACGAGCAGTACTTC